The 13 T cell receptor beta chains below all came from one sample that was sequenced in a study of early T cells in non-severe SARS-CoV-2 infection. Each CDR3 protein is one row after TCRdb ran MiXCR on the 5' RACE reads. Of 60,000 to 75,000 distinct CDR3 sequences listed, roughly an eighth were seen once; the top ten hold over 1.1%. The sample was whole blood, taken at baseline. Receptors were obtained from an adult who was a healthcare worker with PCR-confirmed SARS-CoV-2 infection or an uninfected control (not recorded which).

The rearrangement joins TRBV5-1 to TRBJ2-3; D ambiguous. Trimming shortened V by 4 bases and J by 6 bases, and 6 bases separated the two germline ends. Germline lookup yields CDR1 SGHRS and CDR2 YFSETQ. The CDR3 has 11 residues. As DNA, the CDR3 is TGCGCCAGCAGCCCCGGGGATACGCAGTATTTT. This translates into CASSPGDTQYF.

This clonotype was recorded a few times. CDR3 amino acids: CASSLRLGRGREQFF. In DNA, the CDR3 is TGTGCCAGCAGCCTTCGACTCGGGCGGGGCCGTGAGCAGTTCTTC. The chain uses TRBV5-5 and TRBJ2-1, with D possibly matching TRBD2 (6 bases). The V gene's germline CDR1 is SGHKS and CDR2 YYEKEE (reference sequence). The CDR3 sequence is 15 residues long. V shed 4 bases and J shed 9 bases, with 20 bases lying between them.

This chain uses TRBV3-1 with TRBJ2-5; 7 nucleotides match TRBD1. With V trimmed by 4 bases and J by 7 bases, 21 bases remained unmatched. Germline V gene lookup returns CDR1 LGHDT and CDR2 YNNKEL (reference sequence). The CDR3 consists of 18 residues. CDR3: CASSPRLLEGQDPRTQYF. DNA of the CDR3: TGTGCCAGCAGCCCCAGGCTTTTAGAAGGACAGGACCCCCGGACCCAGTACTTC.

This clonotype has a count of ten or more. This sequence joins TRBV20-1 and TRBJ2-7, with D unresolved. V dropped 3 bases and J dropped 2 bases, with 11 bases sitting between them. CDR1 and CDR2 from the germline V gene are DFQATT and SNEGSKA (reference sequence). CDR3 size: 13 residues. In nucleotides, the CDR3 is TGCAGTGCTAGGCAACGGGTAACCTACGAGCAGTACTTC. Its translation: CSARQRVTYEQYF.

The V gene is TRBV30, the J gene TRBJ2-5; possible D gene TRBD2, 6 bases. Trimming took 4 bases from V and 4 from J, leaving 19 bases between them. The CDR3 has 15 amino acids. Germline lookup yields CDR1 GTSNPN and CDR2 SVGIG (reference sequence). The chain's CDR3 is CAWKLEGTSRETQYF. The CDR3, as DNA: TGTGCCTGGAAGCTAGAAGGGACTTCACGAGAGACCCAGTACTTC.

This clonotype was detected a few times. The gene calls are TRBV20-1 and TRBJ1-4, with D tentatively TRBD1 (5 bases). With 1 base removed from V and 6 bases from J, the gap between germline ends came to 18 bases. CDR3 length: 16 amino acids. Germline loops: CDR1 DFQATT, CDR2 SNEGSKA (reference sequence). This chain's CDR3 is CSARVYGMPGDEKLFF. The CDR3 region has the DNA TGCAGTGCTAGAGTTTACGGGATGCCGGGGGATGAAAAACTGTTTTTT.

The chain is built from TRBV4-3 and TRBJ2-7; TRBD2 is a possible D gene (6 bases). The CDR3 totals 13 residues. The V end was cut by 3 bases, the J end by 4 bases, with 10 bases between. CDR1 is LGHNA, CDR2 YSLEER, per germline. The CDR3 is CASSQARGYEQYF. The DNA of the CDR3 is TGCGCCAGCAGCCAGGCCCGGGGGTACGAGCAGTACTTC.

This clonotype was observed a single time. The chain links TRBV24-1 to TRBJ1-2, with 9 bases matching TRBD1. From germline, CDR1 is KGHDR and CDR2 SFDVKD. There are 17 residues in the CDR3. With V trimmed by 6 bases and J by 7 bases, 17 bases remained unmatched. CDR3 loop: CATSSLQGAQTSSGYTF. The CDR3 bases are TGTGCCACCAGTAGCTTACAGGGGGCGCAGACCAGTAGTGGCTACACCTTC.

This clonotype showed up many times. The chain has TRBV3-1 and TRBJ2-1, with TRBD2 identical over 7 bases. V trimming: 1 base; J trimming: 5 bases; junction bases outside the gene matches: 2. There are 14 residues in the CDR3. Germline assignment: CDR1 LGHDT and CDR2 YNNKEL (reference sequence). CDR3 amino acids: CASSQAGGDNEQFF. The CDR3 DNA is TGTGCCAGCAGCCAAGCGGGAGGAGACAATGAGCAGTTCTTC.

This chain links TRBV11-2 with TRBJ1-3, with D perhaps TRBD1 (6 bases). V was pared by 8 bases and J by 4 bases, with 15 bases between. This CDR3 region has 14 residues. Germline loops: CDR1 SGHAT, CDR2 FQNNGV. CDR3 in DNA: TGTGCCAGCGGAGGACAGTATTGGGGAAACACCATATATTTT. This sequence encodes CASGGQYWGNTIYF. Supplemented by reference TRBV11-2 and TRBJ1-3, the full variable domain reads EAGVAQSPRYKIIEKRQSVAFWCNPISGHATLYWYQQILGQGPKLLIQFQNNGVVDDSQLPKDRFSAERLKGVDSTLKIQPAKLEDSAVYLCASGGQYWGNTIYFGEGSWLTVV.

This clonotype was picked up many times. The V and J genes are TRBV7-6 and TRBJ2-3, with a possible D match to TRBD2 (5 bases). This CDR3 has 14 amino acids. Trimming removed 4 bases from V and 6 bases from J, with 14 bases in between. Germline CDR1 and CDR2: SGHVS and FNYEAQ. The CDR3 nucleotides are TGTGCCAGCAGCTCCCAAAATAGAGGGGATACGCAGTATTTT. Encoded protein: CASSSQNRGDTQYF.

The V and J genes are TRBV29-1 and TRBJ1-2; D call uncertain. Deletions cut 4 bases from V and 1 base from J, with 13 bases between. Germline-derived CDR1 and CDR2 are SQVTM and ANQGSEA. The CDR3 covers 14 residues. CDR3 bases: TGCAGCGTTGTTCTGGACGGACTTAACTATGGCTACACCTTC. It specifies CSVVLDGLNYGYTF. The full variable domain, in which reference TRBV29-1 and TRBJ1-2 provide the parts outside the CDR3, is SAVISQKPSRDICQRGTSLTIQCQVDSQVTMMFWYRQQPGQSLTLIATANQGSEATYESGFVIDKFPISRPNLTFSTLTVSNMSPEDSSIYLCSVVLDGLNYGYTFGSGTRLTVV.

This clonotype was recorded a few times. The gene calls are TRBV7-2 and TRBJ1-1; no clear D gene. V lost 1 base, J lost 3 bases, and 6 bases lay in between. In germline, CDR1 is SGHTA, CDR2 FQGNSA. The CDR3 extends over 13 amino acids. CDR3: CASSLGGHTEAFF. In DNA, the CDR3 is TGTGCCAGCAGCTTAGGAGGGCACACTGAAGCTTTCTTT. Full variable domain (missing parts from reference TRBV7-2 and TRBJ1-1): GAGVSQSPSNKVTEKGKDVELRCDPISGHTALYWYRQSLGQGLEFLIYFQGNSAPDKSGLPSDRFSAERTGGSVSTLTIQRTQQEDSAVYLCASSLGGHTEAFFGQGTRLTVV.